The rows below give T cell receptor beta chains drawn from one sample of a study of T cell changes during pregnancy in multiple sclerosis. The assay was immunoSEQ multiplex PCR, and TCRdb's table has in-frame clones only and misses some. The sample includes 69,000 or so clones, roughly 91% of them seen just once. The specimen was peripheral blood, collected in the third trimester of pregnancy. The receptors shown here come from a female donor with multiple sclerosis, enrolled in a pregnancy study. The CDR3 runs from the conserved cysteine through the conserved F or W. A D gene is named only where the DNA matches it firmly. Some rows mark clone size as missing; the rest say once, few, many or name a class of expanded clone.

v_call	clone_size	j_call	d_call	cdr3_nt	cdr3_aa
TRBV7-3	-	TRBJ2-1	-	TGTGCCAGCAGCGTCATAGCGAGCTCCTACAATGAGCAGTTCTTC	CASSVIASSYNEQFF
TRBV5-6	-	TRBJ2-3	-	TGTGCCAGCAGCTTGGGTCCGGGCACAGATACGCAGTATTTT	CASSLGPGTDTQYF
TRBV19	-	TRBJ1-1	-	TGTGCCAGTCATCCCTCCCAGGGGCGGTACGCTGAAGCTTTCTTT	CASHPSQGRYAEAFF
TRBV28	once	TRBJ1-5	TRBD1	TGTGCCAGCAGTCGCCAACAGGGGATGGGCAATCAGCCCCAGCATTTT	CASSRQQGMGNQPQHF
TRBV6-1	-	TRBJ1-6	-	TGTGCCAGCAGTGAATCAGGCGGGGATAATTCACCCCTCCACTTT	CASSESGGDNSPLHF
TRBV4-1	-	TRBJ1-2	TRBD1	TGCGCCAGCAGGCGAACAGGGGGCCCTAACTATGGCTACACCTTC	CASRRTGGPNYGYTF
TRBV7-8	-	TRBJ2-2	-	TGTGCCAGCAGCGGTGGAGGGGTCGGGGACACCGGGGAGCTGTTTTTT	CASSGGGVGDTGELFF
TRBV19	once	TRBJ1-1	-	TGTGCCAGTAAGCGGACGGGCACTGAAGCTTTCTTT	CASKRTGTEAFF
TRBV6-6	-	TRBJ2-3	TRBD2	TGTGCCAGCAGCTCCGGGGGGAGGACAGATACGCAGTATTTT	CASSSGGRTDTQYF
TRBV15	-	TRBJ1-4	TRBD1	TGTGCCACCAGCAGAGATAGGACAGGGACAGGCGAAAAACTGTTTTTT	CATSRDRTGTGEKLFF
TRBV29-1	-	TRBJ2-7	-	TGCAGCGTTGATCAAGGGGCCCACGAGCAGTACTTC	CSVDQGAHEQYF
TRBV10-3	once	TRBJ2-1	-	TGTGCTGCACTCAACTCCTACAATGAGCAGTTCTTC	CAALNSYNEQFF
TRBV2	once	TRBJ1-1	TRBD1	TGTGCCAGCAGGGCAGATAGGACAGGAGGGAGAACGACTGAAGCTTTCTTT	CASRADRTGGRTTEAFF
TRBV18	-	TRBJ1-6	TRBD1	TGTGCCAGCTCACCACGAGGACAGGGGCCTTCACCCCTCCACTTT	CASSPRGQGPSPLHF
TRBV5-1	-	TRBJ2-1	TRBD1	TGCGCCAGCAGCTCGACAGGGCGCAATGAGCAGTTCTTC	CASSSTGRNEQFF
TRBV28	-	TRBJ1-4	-	TGTGCCAGCAGTTTGGGGCCGGGTGAAAAACTGTTTTTT	CASSLGPGEKLFF
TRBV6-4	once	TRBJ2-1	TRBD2	TGTGCCAGCAGTGAGGATAGCGGGAGTTACAATGAGCAGTTCTTC	CASSEDSGSYNEQFF
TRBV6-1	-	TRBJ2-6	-	TGTGCCAGCAGTGAACTCTCTGGGGCCAACGTCCTGACTTTC	CASSELSGANVLTF
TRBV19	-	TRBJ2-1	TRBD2	TGTGCCAGTGGATTCCGGGACTATGGCAATGAGCAGTTCTTC	CASGFRDYGNEQFF
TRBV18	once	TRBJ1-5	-	TGTGCCAGCTCACCAGGAGGGCGCAATCAGCCCCAGCATTTT	CASSPGGRNQPQHF
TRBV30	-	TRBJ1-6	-	TGTGCCTGGAGTGGTGGTGGCCTCAATTCACCCCTCCACTTT	CAWSGGGLNSPLHF
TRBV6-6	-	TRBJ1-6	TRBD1	TGTGCCAGCAGTACGGGACAGAGCTCCTATAATTCACCCCTCCACTTT	CASSTGQSSYNSPLHF
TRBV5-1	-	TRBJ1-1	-	TGCGCCAGCAGCCCTGGTGGGGGGGCGAGGAACACTGAAGCTTTCTTT	CASSPGGGARNTEAFF
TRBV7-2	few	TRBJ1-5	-	TGTGCCAGCAGCTTCGTGTATCAGCCCCAGCATTTT	CASSFVYQPQHF
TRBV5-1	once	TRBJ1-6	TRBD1	TGCGCCAGCAGCTTGGGCCCCCGGGGGGACAGGGTACTAAATTCACCCCTCCACTTT	CASSLGPRGDRVLNSPLHF
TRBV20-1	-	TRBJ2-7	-	TGCAGTGCTAGCGAGGGAGGCGAGCAGTACTTC	CSASEGGEQYF
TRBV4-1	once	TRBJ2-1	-	TGCGCCAGCAGCCAAGCCCGGACTATCGATTCACTGAATGAGCAGTTCTTC	CASSQARTIDSLNEQFF
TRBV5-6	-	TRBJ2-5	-	TGTGCCAGCAGCCCGAAAATGGGGGGGCGGGAGACCCAGTACTTC	CASSPKMGGRETQYF
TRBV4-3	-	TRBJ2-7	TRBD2	TGCGCCAGCAGCCAAGCGGAGTGGGGAGGGGAGCAGTACTTC	CASSQAEWGGEQYF
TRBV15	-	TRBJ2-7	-	TGTGCCACCAGCAGGGAGGGCCTCTCCTACGAGCAGTACTTC	CATSREGLSYEQYF
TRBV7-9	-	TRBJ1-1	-	TGTGCCAGCAGCTTGGGGGGTGACACTGAAGCTTTCTTT	CASSLGGDTEAFF
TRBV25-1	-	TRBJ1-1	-	TGTGCCAGCAGTGACCGGACAGCTAACACTGAAGCTTTCTTT	CASSDRTANTEAFF
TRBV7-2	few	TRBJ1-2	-	TGTGCCCTCGGAGAATTAGGCTATGGCTACACCTTC	CALGELGYGYTF
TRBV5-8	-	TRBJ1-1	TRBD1	TGTGCCAGCAGCTTAACAGGGGGCTGGACTGAAGCTTTCTTT	CASSLTGGWTEAFF
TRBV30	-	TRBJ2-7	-	TGTGCCTGGAGTGACCTCCCCCAGCGGTACGAGCAGTACTTC	CAWSDLPQRYEQYF
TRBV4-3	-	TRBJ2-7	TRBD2	TGCGCCAGCAGCCAAGGATCAAGGCTAGCGGGGAGCTACGAGCAGTACTTC	CASSQGSRLAGSYEQYF
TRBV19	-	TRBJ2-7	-	TGTGCCAGTAGCCGGGCGGCAGGGGAATCCTACGAGCAGTACTTC	CASSRAAGESYEQYF
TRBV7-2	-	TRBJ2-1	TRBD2	TGTGCCAGCAGCCTGCGACTAGCTCGAAGGGAGCAGTTCTTC	CASSLRLARREQFF
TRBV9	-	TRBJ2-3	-	TGTGCCAGCAGCGTAAGAGGCGGGGCTGGTTTGTCAGATACGCAGTATTTT	CASSVRGGAGLSDTQYF
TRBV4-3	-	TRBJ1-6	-	TGCGCCAGCAGCCAAGAAGAGTATAATTCACCCCTCCACTTT	CASSQEEYNSPLHF
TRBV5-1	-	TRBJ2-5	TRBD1	TGCGCCAGCAGCTTCGGACAGGGGGCGACCCAGTACTTC	CASSFGQGATQYF
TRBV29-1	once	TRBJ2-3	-	TGCAGCGTGGGGCCTCCCCCCGGCGGTACGCAGTATTTT	CSVGPPPGGTQYF
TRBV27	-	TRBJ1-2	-	TGTGCCAGCAGTCCGCGGACCTCGGGGGGCTACACCTTC	CASSPRTSGGYTF
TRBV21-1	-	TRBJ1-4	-	TGTGCCAGCAGCAAGACAGGGAATAATGAAAAACTGTTTTTT	CASSKTGNNEKLFF
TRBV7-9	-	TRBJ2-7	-	TGTGCCAGCAGCTTACCGGGAACCTACGAGCAGTACTTC	CASSLPGTYEQYF
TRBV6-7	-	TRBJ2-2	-	TGTGCCAGCAGTTACACTTTTGCCCTTCCTTTTACGAACACCGGGGAGCTGTTTTTT	CASSYTFALPFTNTGELFF
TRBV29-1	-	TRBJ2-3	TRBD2	TGCAGCGTTGAAGTGTCCAGCGGGGGGAACACAGATACGCAGTATTTT	CSVEVSSGGNTDTQYF
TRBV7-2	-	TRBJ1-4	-	TGTGCCAGCAGCGACCGACAGTATAATGAAAAACTGTTTTTT	CASSDRQYNEKLFF
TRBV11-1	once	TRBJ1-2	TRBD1	TGTGCCAGCAGCTTGTCCGGGACAGATGGCTACACCTTC	CASSLSGTDGYTF
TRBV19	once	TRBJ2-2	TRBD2	TGTGCCAGTAGTACGGGGACTAGGTCCCCCGGGGAGCTGTTTTTT	CASSTGTRSPGELFF
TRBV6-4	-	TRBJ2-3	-	TGTGCCAGCAGTGACGGGGGGGCTAGCACAGATACGCAGTATTTT	CASSDGGASTDTQYF
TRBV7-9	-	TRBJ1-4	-	TGTGCCAGCAGCTCGGGACTCCATAATGAAAAACTGTTTTTT	CASSSGLHNEKLFF
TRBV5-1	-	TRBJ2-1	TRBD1	TGCGCCAGCAGCTTGTATCCGAGGGGACAGGGCTACAATGAGCAGTTCTTC	CASSLYPRGQGYNEQFF
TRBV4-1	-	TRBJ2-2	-	TGCGCCAGCAGGAGAGGGCCAGCTCTGGGAACCGGGGAGCTGTTTTTT	CASRRGPALGTGELFF
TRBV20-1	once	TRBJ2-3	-	TGCAGTGCCAGTCGCCCGGATACGCAGTATTTT	CSASRPDTQYF
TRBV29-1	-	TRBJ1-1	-	TGCAGCGTTGGGGGGCAGCTAAACACTGAAGCTTTCTTT	CSVGGQLNTEAFF
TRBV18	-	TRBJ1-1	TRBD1	TGTGCCAGCTCACAAGACAGGGTAACTGAAGCTTTCTTT	CASSQDRVTEAFF
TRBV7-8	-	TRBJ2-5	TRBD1	TGTGCCAGCAGCTCCCGGACAGGGTGGGCCCAAGAGACCCAGTACTTC	CASSSRTGWAQETQYF
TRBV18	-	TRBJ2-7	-	TGTGCCAGCTCACCATCCAGGGAATACGAGCAGTACTTC	CASSPSREYEQYF